The rows below give T cell receptor beta chains drawn from one sample of a study of blood T cells in healthy people across ages. Using its own MiXCR run on the 5' RACE reads, TCRdb lists one record per CDR3 protein. This sample has approximately 1.5 million distinct CDR3 sequences, with roughly 30% found just once. The sample was blood. These receptors were obtained from a woman in her thirties in good health. CDR3s include the opening cysteine and the closing phenylalanine or tryptophan. The D gene is left open where the match is weak. Size tells how often a clone was seen (once, few, many) or the class of an expanded clone, and some rows leave it out.

TRBV18	TRBJ2-7	TRBD2	NA	CASSPLLAGAREQYF	TGTGCCAGCTCCCCTTTACTAGCGGGGGCAAGGGAGCAGTACTTC
TRBV7-9	TRBJ2-5	TRBD1	many	CASSRTSGGAYQETQYF	TGTGCCAGCAGCAGAACCTCAGGGGGCGCGTACCAAGAGACCCAGTACTTC
TRBV19	TRBJ2-4	NA	NA	CASSLRGGKNIQYF	TGTGCCAGTAGTCTCAGGGGAGGGAAAAACATTCAGTACTTC
TRBV2	TRBJ1-1	NA	NA	CASKMRTEAFF	TGTGCCAGCAAAATGCGTACTGAAGCTTTCTTT
TRBV20-1	TRBJ1-4	NA	NA	CSARDGLGAATNEKLFF	TGCAGTGCTAGAGATGGCCTGGGGGCCGCAACTAATGAAAAACTGTTTTTT
TRBV7-3	TRBJ2-1	TRBD1	NA	CASSLRSGTGPNEQFF	TGTGCCAGCAGCTTACGAAGTGGGACAGGGCCCAATGAGCAGTTCTTC
TRBV29-1	TRBJ2-1	TRBD2	NA	CSVRRLAGHNEQFF	TGCAGCGTTCGTAGGCTAGCGGGCCACAATGAGCAGTTCTTC
TRBV6-6	TRBJ1-1	TRBD1	NA	CASVPGQGLPEAFF	TGTGCCAGCGTTCCGGGACAGGGGCTCCCTGAAGCTTTCTTT
TRBV12-3/TRBV12-4	TRBJ2-7	NA	NA	CVSSLGRVYEQYF	TGTGTCAGCAGTTTAGGACGGGTCTACGAGCAGTACTTC
TRBV4-1	TRBJ2-1	NA	few	CASSQGTWGRAPTDWNEQFF	TGCGCCAGCAGCCAAGGAACTTGGGGGCGGGCCCCTACGGACTGGAATGAGCAGTTCTTC
TRBV29-1	TRBJ2-7	NA	few	CSVEGERGSSYEQYF	TGCAGCGTTGAAGGGGAACGGGGGAGCTCCTACGAGCAGTACTTC
TRBV5-1	TRBJ2-7	NA	NA	CASSLYQGGNEQYF	TGCGCCAGCAGCTTGTACCAGGGGGGGAATGAGCAGTACTTC
TRBV20-1	TRBJ1-2	NA	many	CSARVGFNYGYTF	TGCAGTGCTAGGGTGGGATTTAACTATGGCTACACCTTC
TRBV15	TRBJ1-2	NA	few	CATSREYSNYGYTF	TGTGCCACCAGCAGGGAATACTCTAACTATGGCTACACCTTC
TRBV25-1	TRBJ1-2	NA	NA	CASGVGGYGYTF	TGTGCCAGCGGAGTGGGGGGTTATGGCTACACCTTC
TRBV7-2	TRBJ1-6	NA	NA	CASSFSDSPLHF	TGTGCCAGCAGCTTTAGCGATTCACCCCTCCACTTT
TRBV5-5	TRBJ2-1	NA	NA	CASSPVLAGLREQFF	TGTGCCAGCAGCCCAGTCCTTGCGGGACTTCGTGAGCAGTTCTTC
TRBV6-5	TRBJ2-3	TRBD2	few	CASRIAGGPTDTQYF	TGTGCCAGTAGGATAGCGGGGGGTCCCACAGATACGCAGTATTTT
TRBV30	TRBJ2-7	TRBD1	few	CARNGDRANEQYF	TGTGCCCGGAATGGGGACAGGGCTAACGAGCAGTACTTC
TRBV20-1	TRBJ2-5	NA	few	CSARVFVVQTETQYF	TGCAGTGCTAGAGTGTTTGTAGTACAGACGGAGACCCAGTACTTC
TRBV7-2	TRBJ2-1	TRBD2	NA	CASQGLAGTSSYNEQFF	TGTGCCAGCCAGGGACTAGCGGGGACAAGCTCCTACAATGAGCAGTTCTTC
TRBV9	TRBJ1-4	NA	NA	CASSSTGLLTEKLFF	TGTGCCAGCAGCTCGACGGGACTCTTAACTGAAAAACTGTTTTTT
TRBV29-1	TRBJ2-3	NA	NA	CSTLKGGGYTDTQYF	TGCAGCACTCTAAAGGGGGGCGGGTACACAGATACGCAGTATTTT
TRBV20-1	TRBJ2-5	TRBD2	NA	CSASSSGRIQETQYF	TGCAGTGCTAGTAGTAGCGGGCGTATCCAAGAGACCCAGTACTTC
TRBV3-1	TRBJ1-1	NA	few	CASSQVADTEAFF	TGTGCCAGCAGCCAGGTCGCGGACACTGAAGCTTTCTTT
TRBV10-1	TRBJ2-1	TRBD2	NA	CASSGWGLAGDKFF	TGCGCCAGCAGTGGCTGGGGACTAGCGGGTGACAAGTTCTTC
TRBV6-2/TRBV6-3	TRBJ2-5	TRBD2	NA	CASSYERGGRETQYF	TGTGCCAGCAGTTATGAGCGGGGGGGCCGGGAGACCCAGTACTTC
TRBV7-2	TRBJ2-5	NA	many	CASSGSSQETQYF	TGTGCCAGCAGCGGCAGCAGCCAAGAGACCCAGTACTTC
TRBV9	TRBJ2-1	NA	NA	CVSSVAPRGNEQFF	TGTGTCAGCAGCGTAGCCCCTCGCGGGAATGAGCAGTTCTTC
TRBV7-9	TRBJ2-1	NA	many	CASIEAGVGAYNEQFF	TGTGCCAGCATCGAGGCCGGGGTTGGGGCCTACAATGAGCAGTTCTTC
TRBV12-3/TRBV12-4	TRBJ2-1	NA	few	CASSLSSGMVDEQFF	TGTGCCAGCAGTTTATCTTCAGGGATGGTCGATGAGCAGTTCTTC
TRBV3-1	TRBJ2-3	TRBD2	NA	CASSPTGTSVKDTQYF	TGTGCCAGCAGCCCAACCGGGACTAGCGTTAAAGATACGCAGTATTTT
TRBV5-6	TRBJ2-3	TRBD2	few	CASSLEGLAKDTQYF	TGTGCCAGCAGCTTGGAAGGACTAGCGAAAGATACGCAGTATTTT
TRBV3-1	TRBJ2-1	NA	NA	CASSQDLSAVRYNEQFF	TGTGCCAGCAGCCAAGATCTGTCGGCGGTGCGATACAATGAGCAGTTCTTC
TRBV6-5	TRBJ1-1	TRBD1	NA	CASIIQGQGNTEAFF	TGTGCCAGCATCATTCAGGGACAGGGGAACACTGAAGCTTTCTTT
TRBV15	TRBJ1-5	NA	once	CATSRDLTDINQPQHF	TGTGCCACCAGCAGAGACCTGACGGATATCAATCAGCCCCAGCATTTT
TRBV7-2	TRBJ1-1	TRBD1	NA	CASSLDRGQAFF	TGTGCCAGCAGCTTAGACAGGGGGCAAGCTTTCTTT
TRBV5-1	TRBJ1-4	NA	NA	CASSSGPGSEKLFF	TGCGCCAGCAGCTCGGGCCCGGGGAGTGAAAAACTGTTTTTT
TRBV27	TRBJ1-2	NA	few	CASSFGEGYGYTF	TGTGCCAGCAGTTTTGGGGAGGGCTATGGCTACACCTTC
TRBV9	TRBJ2-1	NA	NA	CASSVEGGFGYNEQFF	TGTGCCAGCAGCGTAGAGGGGGGGTTCGGCTACAATGAGCAGTTCTTC
TRBV6-5	TRBJ1-3	NA	NA	CASSPAGDNSGNTIYF	TGTGCCAGCAGTCCCGCCGGGGACAACTCTGGAAACACCATATATTTT
TRBV28	TRBJ2-7	TRBD2	few	CASIGTSGRYEQYF	TGTGCCAGCATCGGGACTAGCGGTAGATACGAGCAGTACTTC
TRBV29-1	TRBJ1-1	NA	once	CSVITGSEAFF	TGCAGCGTCATAACGGGATCTGAAGCTTTCTTT
TRBV20-1	TRBJ2-7	NA	many	CSARWSGLGEQYF	TGCAGTGCTCGATGGTCCGGATTAGGGGAGCAGTACTTC
TRBV6-1	TRBJ2-5	NA	NA	CASSENGRGRETQYF	TGTGCCAGCAGTGAAAATGGCAGGGGAAGAGAGACCCAGTACTTC